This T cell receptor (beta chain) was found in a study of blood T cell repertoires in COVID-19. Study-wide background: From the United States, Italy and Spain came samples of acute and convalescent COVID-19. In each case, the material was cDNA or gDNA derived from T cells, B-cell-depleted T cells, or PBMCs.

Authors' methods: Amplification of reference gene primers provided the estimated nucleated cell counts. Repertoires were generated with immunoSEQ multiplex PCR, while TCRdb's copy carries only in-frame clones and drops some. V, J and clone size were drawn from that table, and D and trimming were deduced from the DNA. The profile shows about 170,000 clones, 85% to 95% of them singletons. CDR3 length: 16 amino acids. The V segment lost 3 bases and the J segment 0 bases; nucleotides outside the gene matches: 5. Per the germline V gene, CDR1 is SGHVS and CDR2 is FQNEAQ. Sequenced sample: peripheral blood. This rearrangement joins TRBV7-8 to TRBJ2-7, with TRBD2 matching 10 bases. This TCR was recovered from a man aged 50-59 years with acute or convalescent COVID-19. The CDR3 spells CASSLDSSGSSYEQYF. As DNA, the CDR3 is TGTGCCAGCAGCTTGGACTCTAGCGGGAGCTCCTACGAGCAGTACTTC.